These 18 T cell receptor beta chains originate from one sample sequenced in a study of naive and memory T cell subsets. The SP2 primer and nested alpha and beta constant region primers amplified ligated cDNA in four rounds. TCRdb re-derived calls from the UMI-ligation and nested PCR reads in MiXCR, one entry per CDR3 protein. The table shows 25,000 to 35,000 distinct CDR3 sequences, with about 7.4% occurring only once. Sample treatment: skin biopsy from PPD injection site in Mantoux-positive individual. The library had UMIs added by 3' ligation of an oligonucleotide to TCR cDNA. The specimen was skin, collected from a tuberculin skin test site. The receptor source for this set is an adult in good health.

In this sample, this clonotype turned up many times. The gene calls are TRBV5-6 and TRBJ1-1; D might be TRBD1 (5 bases). CDR1 is SGHDT, CDR2 YYEEEE, per germline. The CDR3 is 20 residues long. Trimming removed 0 bases at V and 1 base at J, with 25 bases between. CDR3 coding DNA: TGTGCCAGCAGCTTGGCCAATAGGCAGGGAAATGTCCTTCCGAACACTGAAGCTTTCTTT. Its translation is CASSLANRQGNVLPNTEAFF.

The table lists this clonotype with many counts. This chain uses TRBV5-1 with TRBJ2-3, with D unclear. Per the germline V gene, CDR1 is SGHRS and CDR2 is YFSETQ. CDR3 length: 14 amino acids. The V end lost 3 bases, the J end lost 2 bases, and 10 bases lay between the germline ends. The CDR3 nucleotides read TGCGCCAGCAGCTCCGCCGGGCCCACAGATACGCAGTATTTT. Its translation: CASSSAGPTDTQYF.

There are many counts of this clonotype. The chain couples TRBV14 to TRBJ2-5; 8 bases agree with TRBD2. The V gene's germline CDR1 is SGHDN and CDR2 FVKESK. V trimming: 1 base; J trimming: 2 bases; junction bases outside the gene matches: 6. This CDR3 contains 16 residues. CDR3 amino acids: CASSQGAGTRQETQYF. The CDR3 nucleotides read TGTGCCAGCAGCCAAGGGGCCGGGACTAGACAAGAGACCCAGTACTTC. The complete variable domain, with remaining parts taken from reference TRBV14 and TRBJ2-5, reads EAGVTQFPSHSVIEKGQTVTLRCDPISGHDNLYWYRRVMGKEIKFLLHFVKESKQDESGMPNNRFLAERTGGTYSTLKVQPAELEDSGVYFCASSQGAGTRQETQYFGPGTRLLVL.

A few counts support this clonotype. This chain uses TRBV12-3 or TRBV12-4 with TRBJ1-2; TRBD1 might be the D (5 bases). This CDR3 is 11 amino acids long. The V gene lost 5 bases and the J gene lost 8 bases, with 9 bases spanning the gap. The CDR3 is CASSGREGYTF. CDR3 in DNA: TGTGCCAGCAGTGGCAGGGAAGGCTACACCTTC.

In this sample, this clonotype turned up many times. V and J are TRBV20-1 and TRBJ2-1, with D perhaps TRBD1 (6 bases). Germline CDR1 reads DFQATT; CDR2 reads SNEGSKA (reference sequence). The V end lost 3 bases, the J end lost 8 bases, and 8 bases lay between the germline ends. The CDR3 consists of 11 residues. The chain's CDR3 is CSARGAYEQFF. The CDR3 DNA reads as TGCAGTGCTAGGGGGGCTTATGAGCAGTTCTTC.

The genes are TRBV7-2 and TRBJ1-1; a possible D gene is TRBD1 (5 bases). Trimming took 5 bases from V and 11 from J, leaving 18 bases between them. The CDR3 consists of 13 residues. In germline, CDR1 is SGHTA, CDR2 FQGNSA. DNA of the CDR3: TGTGCCAGCAGCGAAACAGGTAAAGGAGATGCTTTCTTT. Its translation: CASSETGKGDAFF.

This clonotype appeared many times. The V call is TRBV11-2, the J call TRBJ2-3; D possibly corresponds to TRBD1 (6 bases). CDR3 length: 14 amino acids. Germline loops: CDR1 SGHAT, CDR2 FQNNGV. Deletions cut 5 bases from V and 5 bases from J, with 14 bases between. Here the CDR3 DNA reads TGTGCCAGCAGCCTACAGGACAGCCTAGATACGCAGTATTTT. Amino acids: CASSLQDSLDTQYF.

The gene calls are TRBV6-5 and TRBJ1-5; D perhaps matches TRBD1 (5 bases). The germline V gene encodes CDR1 MNHEY and CDR2 SVGAGI. The CDR3 runs 13 residues. V dropped 2 bases and J dropped 5 bases, with 7 bases sitting between them. CDR3 region: CASSYGGYQPQHF. In DNA, the CDR3 is TGTGCCAGCAGTTACGGGGGATATCAGCCCCAGCATTTT.

This clonotype was recorded at least ten times. Sequence at one end of the junction differs from germline and may be a read error. This chain links TRBV6-4 with TRBJ1-2; the D is unclear. The CDR3 is 13 amino acids. CDR1 MRHNA and CDR2 SNTAGT come from the germline V gene. In DNA form, the CDR3 reads TGTGCCAGCAGTGAGACGGGGAACTATGGCGACACCTTC. Its translation: CASSETGNYGDTF.

This sequence joins TRBV6-1 and TRBJ1-5, with 7 bases aligning to TRBD1. The CDR3 is 17 residues long. Germline lookup yields CDR1 MNHNS and CDR2 SASEGT. With 3 bases clipped from V and 1 base from J, the junction kept 9 bases outside the gene matches. This chain's CDR3 is CASSDRSRQGSNQPQHF. The CDR3 DNA follows: TGTGCCAGCAGTGATCGGAGTAGACAGGGAAGCAATCAGCCCCAGCATTTT.

This chain joins TRBV5-4 and TRBJ1-4; 7 bases are a match to TRBD1. Germline assignment: CDR1 SGHNT and CDR2 YYREEE (reference sequence). Germline trimming cut 8 bases from V and 9 bases from J; bases unmatched to any gene: 7. The CDR3 spans 12 residues. CDR3 sequence reads: CARQGRMKKLFF. The CDR3 DNA is TGTGCCAGACAGGGGCGAATGAAAAAACTGTTTTTT.

This clonotype has at least ten counts. The rearrangement links TRBV3-1 to TRBJ2-2; the D is unclear. Germline assignment: CDR1 LGHDT and CDR2 YNNKEL (reference sequence). CDR3 length equals 14 residues. The germline V and J ends were trimmed by 1 base and 4 bases, with 7 bases remaining between them. The CDR3 region is CASSQGRVTGELFF. The CDR3 bases are TGTGCCAGCAGCCAAGGCCGGGTCACCGGGGAGCTGTTTTTT.

This clonotype was observed at least ten times. The chain couples TRBV7-9 to TRBJ2-7; no reliable D call. Germline CDR1 reads SEHNR; CDR2 reads FQNEAQ (reference sequence). The germline V and J ends were trimmed by 8 bases and 6 bases, with 11 bases remaining between them. There are 11 residues in the CDR3. CDR3 region: CASSGGPEQYF. The DNA for the CDR3 is TGTGCCAGCTCAGGCGGCCCCGAGCAGTACTTC. Supplemented by reference TRBV7-9 and TRBJ2-7, the full variable domain reads DTGVSQNPRHKITKRGQNVTFRCDPISEHNRLYWYRQTLGQGPEFLTYFQNEAQLEKSRLLSDRFSAERPKGSFSTLEIQRTEQGDSAMYLCASSGGPEQYFGPGTRLTVT.

This clonotype was counted ten times or more. The V call is TRBV5-1, the J call TRBJ2-6; D might be TRBD1 (6 bases). This CDR3 has 19 residues. V dropped 5 bases and J dropped 0 bases, with 21 bases sitting between them. The germline gives CDR1 SGHRS, CDR2 YFSETQ. DNA of the CDR3: TGCGCCAGCAGGGGCACTCTACGGGACAAACTCTCTGGGGCCAACGTCCTGACTTTC. It encodes CASRGTLRDKLSGANVLTF.

This clonotype came up many times. The DNA of the CDR3 is TGCAGTGCTAGGAAGGACGGCTACGAGCAGTACTTC. Its translation: CSARKDGYEQYF. The chain carries TRBV20-1 and TRBJ2-7, with D unclear. V gave up 3 bases and J gave up 3 bases, with 9 bases separating them. The germline V gene encodes CDR1 DFQATT and CDR2 SNEGSKA (reference sequence). This CDR3 region has 12 residues.

This clonotype was seen repeatedly, ten times or more. This chain connects TRBV4-1 to TRBJ1-6, with 10 bases fitting TRBD1. Germline CDR1 and CDR2: MGHRA and YSYEKL. This CDR3 is 14 amino acids long. Unmatched junction bases numbered 1, after V lost 4 bases and J lost 7 bases. The CDR3 DNA is TGCGCCAGCAGCCGGGACAGGGGCAATTCACCCCTCCACTTT. Translated, it gives CASSRDRGNSPLHF.

This clonotype was seen more than once but under ten times. The DNA for the CDR3 is TGTGCCAGCAGTGTTAGCGTGGAGAGACAGGGGAACACTGAAGCTTTCTTT. This translates into CASSVSVERQGNTEAFF. The genes are TRBV2 and TRBJ1-1; the match to TRBD1 covers 7 bases. V lost 4 bases and J lost 1; bases outside the gene matches: 12. The CDR3 consists of 17 residues. CDR1 and CDR2 from the germline V gene are SNHLY and FYNNEI.

This clonotype was recorded many times. The V gene is TRBV5-1, the J gene TRBJ1-1; 8 bases are shared with TRBD1. Germline V gene sequence: CDR1 SGHRS, CDR2 YFSETQ. The V and J ends lost 6 bases and 4 bases, in that order; junction bases with no gene match: 5. This CDR3 is 13 amino acids long. The CDR3 protein is CASIGTGGTEAFF. The DNA of the CDR3 is TGCGCCAGCATCGGCACAGGGGGCACTGAAGCTTTCTTT.